The 25 T cell receptor beta chains below come from one sample, sequenced in a study of T cell responses to AZD1222 COVID-19 vaccine. TCRdb's copy holds only in-frame clones and misses some; the assay was immunoSEQ multiplex PCR. The top ten hold approximately 12% of the sample, which has 90,000 to 150,000 clones, approximately 87% seen once. The material was peripheral blood, obtained on day 0 of AZD1222 vaccination. The receptors originated from an adult in good health.

The CDR3 is CASSQGVLQETQYF. The CDR3 coding sequence is TGTGCCAGCAGCCAAGGGGTCTTGCAAGAGACCCAGTACTTC. This chain joins TRBV9 and TRBJ2-5, with a possible D match to TRBD1 (5 bases). The V gene lost 4 bases and the J gene lost 2 bases, with 12 bases spanning the gap. The germline gives CDR1 SGDLS, CDR2 YYNGEE. The length of the CDR3 is 14 residues.

This rearrangement joins TRBV11-1 to TRBJ2-1; D gene uncertain. CDR1 SGHAT and CDR2 FQDESV come from the germline V gene (reference sequence). The CDR3 consists of 14 residues. Trimming removed 3 bases at V and 5 bases at J, with 11 bases between. CDR3 region: CASSLTPFNNEQFF. CDR3 DNA: TGTGCCAGCAGCTTGACCCCATTCAACAATGAGCAGTTCTTC.

The chain recombines TRBV5-6 with TRBJ1-5; the match to TRBD1 covers 11 bases. CDR1 SGHDT and CDR2 YYEEEE come from the germline V gene. V shed 4 bases and J 0 bases; nucleotides not matched to a gene: 6. This CDR3 contains 17 residues. CDR3 sequence (DNA): TGTGCCAGCAGCGCCCGGACAGGGGGCCGTAGCAATCAGCCCCAGCATTTT. Translated: CASSARTGGRSNQPQHF.

This clone was observed once. V is TRBV20-1 and J is TRBJ2-1; D gene ambiguous. The CDR3 consists of 11 residues. Trimming took 5 bases from V and 5 from J, leaving 7 bases between them. Germline CDR1 is DFQATT and CDR2 is SNEGSKA (reference sequence). The CDR3 loop reads CSASTNNEQFF. As DNA, the CDR3 is TGCAGTGCTTCTACCAACAATGAGCAGTTCTTC.

The chain has TRBV5-4 and TRBJ1-3; D uncertain. V shed 7 bases and J shed 0 bases, with 14 bases lying between them. The CDR3 has 15 residues. Germline lookup yields CDR1 SGHNT and CDR2 YYREEE (reference sequence). The CDR3 coding sequence is TGTGCCAGCCGGAACGGCTCCCACTCTGGAAACACCATATATTTT. Translated, it gives CASRNGSHSGNTIYF.

The V and J genes are TRBV13 and TRBJ1-4; D might be TRBD1 (6 bases). Trimming removed 2 bases at V and 8 bases at J, with 15 bases between. This CDR3 comprises 15 residues. Germline-derived CDR1 and CDR2 are PRHDT and FYEKMQ (reference sequence). CDR3 bases: TGTGCCAGCAGCTTATCAAGGGGGGTGGGCGAAAAACTGTTTTTT. As protein: CASSLSRGVGEKLFF.

This clone appeared once. This rearrangement joins TRBV27 to TRBJ1-1; 8 nucleotides match TRBD1. The length of the CDR3 is 15 residues. V lost 7 bases and J lost 0; bases outside the gene matches: 7. The germline V gene encodes CDR1 MNHEY and CDR2 SMNVEV (reference sequence). The CDR3 sequence: CASTGTGLMNTEAFF. In DNA, the CDR3 is TGTGCCAGCACCGGGACAGGTCTTATGAACACTGAAGCTTTCTTT.

The chain has TRBV19 and TRBJ2-3, with 10 bases aligning to TRBD1. The CDR3 length is 16 residues. J was trimmed by 2 bases and V by 5 bases; bases with no gene match: 7. CDR1 and CDR2 from the germline V gene are LNHDA and SQIVND (reference sequence). Here the CDR3 DNA reads TGTGCCAGTAGTCCCCGACAGGGGGCAACCACAGATACGCAGTATTTT. It codes for CASSPRQGATTDTQYF.

The rearrangement joins TRBV27 to TRBJ2-7; 7 nucleotides match TRBD1. Germline V gene data show CDR1 as MNHEY and CDR2 as SMNVEV (reference sequence). There are 15 residues in the CDR3. V lost 1 base and J lost 4; bases outside the gene matches: 7. Written as DNA, the CDR3 is TGTGCCAGCAGTTTATGGGCAGGGGGTGGGTACGAGCAGTACTTC. Translation: CASSLWAGGGYEQYF.

The chain carries TRBV14 and TRBJ1-1; TRBD1 is a possible D gene (5 bases). This CDR3 is built from 14 residues. Germline CDR1 reads SGHDN; CDR2 reads FVKESK. V was shortened by 5 bases and J by 6 bases, with 16 bases between the two germline ends. The CDR3 sequence: CASSSQLVGAEAFF. The CDR3 nucleotides read TGTGCCAGCAGCTCCCAGCTTGTAGGGGCTGAAGCTTTCTTT.

This rearrangement joins TRBV12-3 or TRBV12-4 to TRBJ2-7; 7 bases fit TRBD1. J was trimmed by 0 bases and V by 10 bases; bases with no gene match: 6. This CDR3 comprises 13 residues. The chain's CDR3 is CANPGQNSYEQYF. Written as DNA, the CDR3 is TGTGCCAACCCGGGACAGAACTCCTACGAGCAGTACTTC.

The chain uses TRBV29-1 and TRBJ2-3; a weak D match, TRBD1 (5 bases). The CDR3 covers 13 residues. Germline V gene data show CDR1 as SQVTM and CDR2 as ANQGSEA. Trimming shortened V by 7 bases and J by 2 bases, and 13 bases separated the two germline ends. In DNA, the CDR3 is TGCAGCGCTGCCTTTGGGGCCACAGATACGCAGTATTTT. It encodes CSAAFGATDTQYF.

This clone has just a few counts. This sequence joins TRBV5-1 and TRBJ2-1; 16 bases are a match to TRBD2. The V and J ends lost 3 bases and 8 bases, in that order; junction bases with no gene match: 11. The CDR3 spans 18 residues. From germline, CDR1 is SGHRS and CDR2 YFSETQ. For the CDR3, the DNA is TGCGCCAGCAGCTCGTTACCGGGACTAGCGGGAGGGCCCGATGAGCAGTTCTTC. Translating it yields CASSSLPGLAGGPDEQFF.

The chain links TRBV6-5 to TRBJ2-3; unclear D gene. The germline CDR1 and CDR2 sequences are MNHEY and SVGAGI. The CDR3 covers 15 residues. Trimming pared 4 bases from V and 0 bases from J, leaving 11 bases between. DNA for the CDR3: TGTGCCAGCAGTTTAAAGGGTGCTAGCACAGATACGCAGTATTTT. This gives the protein CASSLKGASTDTQYF.

There are a few counts of this clone. The chain employs TRBV29-1 and TRBJ2-7; the match to TRBD2 covers 13 bases. The V and J ends lost 4 bases and 7 bases, in that order; junction bases with no gene match: 7. From germline, CDR1 is SQVTM and CDR2 ANQGSEA. This CDR3 region has 14 residues. Here the CDR3 reads CSVGSGLAGVEQYF. The CDR3 DNA reads TGCAGCGTTGGGAGTGGACTAGCGGGAGTGGAGCAGTACTTC.

The chain has TRBV7-9 and TRBJ2-5, with 8 positions matching TRBD1. V gave up 5 bases and J gave up 5 bases; unmatched junction bases: 10. CDR3 length: 15 amino acids. Germline loops: CDR1 SEHNR, CDR2 FQNEAQ (reference sequence). CDR3 in amino acids: CASSRGQGVRETQYF. Written as DNA, the CDR3 is TGTGCCAGCAGCCGAGGACAGGGAGTCCGGGAGACCCAGTACTTC.

The chain links TRBV28 to TRBJ1-1; a possible D gene is TRBD1 (6 bases). Looked up from germline, CDR1 is MDHEN and CDR2 is SYDVKM. The CDR3 is 13 amino acids. The germline V and J ends were trimmed by 8 bases and 6 bases, with 16 bases remaining between them. The CDR3 DNA is TGTGCCAGCGGCTGGGGGGGGCGCGCTGAAGCTTTCTTT. It encodes CASGWGGRAEAFF.

V is TRBV7-2 and J is TRBJ2-6, with 7 positions matching TRBD1. The trim removed 7 bases at V and 3 bases at J, leaving 6 bases unmatched. CDR3 length: 15 amino acids. Germline CDR1 and CDR2: SGHTA and FQGNSA. Written as DNA, the CDR3 is TGTGCCAGCAAGATCAGGGGGTTTGGGGCCAACGTCCTGACTTTC. Protein sequence: CASKIRGFGANVLTF.

The chain joins TRBV4-1 to TRBJ2-7; 9 nucleotides match TRBD1. This CDR3 has 18 residues. The junction had 12 bases not matched to a gene; V was cut back by 3 bases and J by 0 bases. Germline CDR1 and CDR2: MGHRA and YSYEKL. Here the CDR3 reads CASSQAYDRGDSSYEQYF. The CDR3 DNA sequence: TGCGCCAGCAGCCAGGCATATGACAGGGGGGATAGCTCCTACGAGCAGTACTTC.

The CDR3 loop reads CATSLASGSYNSPLHF. In DNA, the CDR3 is TGTGCCACCAGCCTAGCATCAGGCTCCTATAATTCACCCCTCCACTTT. The chain links TRBV15 to TRBJ1-6; D unclear. CDR3 size: 16 residues. V was clipped by 5 bases and J by 0 bases, with 11 bases between them. Per the germline V gene, CDR1 is LNHNV and CDR2 is YYDKDF (reference sequence).

This chain connects TRBV6-6 to TRBJ2-3, with 8 bases aligning to TRBD1. Germline V gene lookup returns CDR1 MNHNY and CDR2 SVGAGI (reference sequence). The CDR3 consists of 14 residues. V lost 6 bases and J lost 6; bases outside the gene matches: 8. CDR3 DNA: TGTGCCAGCAGCCAACCTCAGGGGGCCGATACGCAGTATTTT. This translates into CASSQPQGADTQYF.

The CDR3 bases are TGTGCCAGCAGCTCCGGGTGGCGGACTGAAGCTTTCTTT. Translation: CASSSGWRTEAFF. This rearrangement joins TRBV28 to TRBJ1-1; no definite D call. This CDR3 has 13 amino acids. Germline V gene data show CDR1 as MDHEN and CDR2 as SYDVKM. Trimming pared 6 bases from V and 5 bases from J, leaving 13 bases between.

This chain joins TRBV4-3 and TRBJ2-1; 11 bases are a match to TRBD2. CDR3 length: 17 amino acids. Germline V gene data show CDR1 as LGHNA and CDR2 as YSLEER. The junction had 8 bases not matched to a gene; V was cut back by 0 bases and J by 7 bases. The CDR3 sequence is CASSQDRGTSGKNEQFF. Here the CDR3 DNA reads TGCGCCAGCAGCCAAGATCGAGGGACTAGCGGAAAAAATGAGCAGTTCTTC.

The chain joins TRBV5-1 to TRBJ1-2; 7 bases match TRBD1. Germline CDR1 and CDR2: SGHRS and YFSETQ. V dropped 1 base and J dropped 1; count of bases not matched to a gene: 4. The CDR3 is made up of 15 amino acids. CDR3 in amino acids: CASSLTGASNYGYTF. The DNA for the CDR3 is TGCGCCAGCAGCTTGACAGGGGCTAGTAACTATGGCTACACCTTC.

The J gene is TRBJ1-1, the V gene TRBV28, with 9 bases lining up with TRBD1. Unmatched junction bases numbered 12, after V lost 6 bases and J lost 4 bases. CDR1 is MDHEN and CDR2 is SYDVKM in the germline V gene. CDR3 length: 16 amino acids. The CDR3 DNA follows: TGTGCCAGCAGCCCAACAGGGGGCGCGAGGAGCACTGAAGCTTTCTTT. Protein sequence: CASSPTGGARSTEAFF. Combining the CDR3 with reference TRBV28 and TRBJ1-1 gives the whole variable domain DVKVTQSSRYLVKRTGEKVFLECVQDMDHENMFWYRQDPGLGLRLIYFSYDVKMKEKGDIPEGYSVSREKKERFSLILESASTNQTSMYLCASSPTGGARSTEAFFGQGTRLTVV.